One and the same sample provided the 10 T cell receptor beta chains below, sequenced in a study of blood T cell repertoires in COVID-19. TCRdb's table, derived via immunoSEQ multiplex PCR, lists solely in-frame clones and lacks some. The sample holds some 50,000 clones; over 75% are singletons and the top ten take 7% to 10%. The specimen sequenced was peripheral blood. The receptors were gathered from a man aged 45-65 years with active COVID-19.

The chain is built from TRBV19 and TRBJ1-5; no definite D call. This CDR3 contains 16 residues. V was shortened by 3 bases and J by 2 bases, with 14 bases between the two germline ends. CDR1 LNHDA and CDR2 SQIVND come from the germline V gene (reference sequence). CDR3 sequence (DNA): TGTGCCAGTAGTATTGGCTCTCCTCTCGGCAATCAGCCCCAGCATTTT. The encoded protein is CASSIGSPLGNQPQHF.

The rearrangement joins TRBV21-1 to TRBJ2-3; no check of the table's D call, TRBD2, against the DNA was made. TRBV21-1 has pseudogene status. This CDR3 has 15 residues. CDR3 amino acids: CASSGKREFTDTQYF. As DNA, the CDR3 is TGTGCCAGCAGCGGGAAGCGGGAGTTCACAGATACGCAGTATTTT.

The V call is TRBV24-1, the J call TRBJ2-2; 11 bases fit TRBD1. Germline V gene sequence: CDR1 KGHDR, CDR2 SFDVKD. This CDR3 has 16 amino acids. Germline trimming cut 0 bases from V and 7 bases from J; bases unmatched to any gene: 3. In DNA, the CDR3 is TGTGCCACCAGTGATTTGGGACAGGGGGCAGGCGGGGAGCTGTTTTTT. It yields the protein CATSDLGQGAGGELFF.

The chain employs TRBV23-1 and TRBJ1-6, with D possibly being TRBD1 (5 bases). TRBV23-1 is an ORF; its function is uncertain. Trimming removed 3 bases from V and 9 bases from J, with 15 bases in between. The CDR3 runs 15 residues. The CDR3 reads CASSHPRGESSPLHF. DNA of the CDR3: TGCGCCAGCAGTCACCCCCGGGGGGAATCTTCACCCCTCCACTTT.

The chain carries TRBV5-1 and TRBJ1-2; a possible D gene is TRBD1 (6 bases). There are 13 residues in the CDR3. Germline-derived CDR1 and CDR2 are SGHRS and YFSETQ. Trimming pared 4 bases from V and 4 bases from J, leaving 11 bases between. The DNA of the CDR3 is TGCGCCAGCAGCCCAGGACAGCGCTATGGCTACACCTTC. It specifies CASSPGQRYGYTF.

The chain is built from TRBV5-6 and TRBJ2-7, with 11 nucleotides matching TRBD2. V shed 4 bases and J 7 bases; nucleotides not matched to a gene: 16. The CDR3 is 17 residues long. CDR1 SGHDT and CDR2 YYEEEE come from the germline V gene. The CDR3 protein is CASSAQGLAGGGREQYF. The CDR3 coding sequence is TGTGCCAGCAGCGCCCAGGGGCTAGCGGGGGGAGGTAGAGAGCAGTACTTC.

This clone was observed a handful of times. V usage is TRBV7-9 and J usage is TRBJ1-6; D unclear. Trimming left V 2 bases short and J 8 bases short, with 7 bases between. The CDR3 covers 13 residues. In germline, CDR1 is SEHNR, CDR2 FQNEAQ (reference sequence). CDR3 region: CASSLSADSPLHF. In DNA form, the CDR3 reads TGTGCCAGCAGCTTATCTGCGGATTCACCCCTCCACTTT.

The chain has TRBV9 and TRBJ1-6, with 7 bases fitting TRBD1. The ends lost 6 bases at V and 7 bases at J; junction bases unmatched: 7. The V gene's germline CDR1 is SGDLS and CDR2 YYNGEE. This CDR3 comprises 14 residues. CDR3 loop: CASTRDSRNSPLHF. The CDR3 DNA sequence: TGTGCCAGCACCCGGGACAGTAGGAATTCACCCCTCCACTTT.

This sequence joins TRBV9 and TRBJ2-1, with TRBD2 as a possible D gene (6 bases). The V end lost 0 bases, the J end lost 2 bases, and 9 bases lay between the germline ends. CDR1 and CDR2 from the germline V gene are SGDLS and YYNGEE. This CDR3 region has 15 residues. This CDR3 reads CASSVVGTAYNEQFF. The CDR3 DNA sequence: TGTGCCAGCAGCGTAGTTGGGACTGCCTACAATGAGCAGTTCTTC. Variable domain in full (rest from reference TRBV9 and TRBJ2-1): DSGVTQTPKHLITATGQRVTLRCSPRSGDLSVYWYQQSLDQGLQFLIQYYNGEERAKGNILERFSAQQFPDLHSELNLSSLELGDSALYFCASSVVGTAYNEQFFGPGTRLTVL.

The V and J genes are TRBV7-8 and TRBJ2-1; 10 bases match TRBD1. In germline, CDR1 is SGHVS, CDR2 FQNEAQ. The CDR3 consists of 16 residues. V was pared by 4 bases and J by 6 bases, with 9 bases of the junction left unmatched. The CDR3 DNA reads as TGTGCCAGCAGCTCCCCCAGGGACAGGGGCTTCAATGAGCAGTTCTTC. It encodes CASSSPRDRGFNEQFF.